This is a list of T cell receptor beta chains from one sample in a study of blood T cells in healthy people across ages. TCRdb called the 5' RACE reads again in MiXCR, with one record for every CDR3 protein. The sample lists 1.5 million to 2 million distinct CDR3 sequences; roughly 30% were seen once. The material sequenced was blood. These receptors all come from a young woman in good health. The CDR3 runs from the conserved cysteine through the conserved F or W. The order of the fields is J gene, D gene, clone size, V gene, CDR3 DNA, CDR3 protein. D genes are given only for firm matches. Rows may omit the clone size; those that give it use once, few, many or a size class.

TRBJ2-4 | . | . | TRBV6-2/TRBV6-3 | TGTGCCAGCACCGACCCGGTGGGGGGAGGAAACATTCAGTACTTC | CASTDPVGGGNIQYF
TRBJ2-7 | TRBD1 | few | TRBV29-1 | TGCAGCGTCCTCCAAGGACAGGCCGAGCAGTACTTC | CSVLQGQAEQYF
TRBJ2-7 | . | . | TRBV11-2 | TGTGCCAGCAGCTTAGAACTACGTGGCGACGAGCAGTACTTC | CASSLELRGDEQYF
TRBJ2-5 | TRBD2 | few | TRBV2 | TGTGCCAGCAGTGCTACTAGCGGGAGACGGAGAGAGACCCAGTACTTC | CASSATSGRRRETQYF
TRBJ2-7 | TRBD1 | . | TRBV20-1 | TGCAGTGCTAGAGATAGAGGGGAGACAGGGGCAGGCTACGAGCAGTACTTC | CSARDRGETGAGYEQYF
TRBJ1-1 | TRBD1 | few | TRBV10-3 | TGTGCCATCAGTGCGGGGACAGGGGTCACTGAAGCTTTCTTT | CAISAGTGVTEAFF
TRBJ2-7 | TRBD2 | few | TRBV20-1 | TGCAGTGCTAGACCTAGCGGGACGGGTTCTTACGAGCAGTACTTC | CSARPSGTGSYEQYF
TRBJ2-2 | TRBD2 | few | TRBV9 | TGTGCCAGCAGCGTAGGCGGGGGAGCTACCGGGGAGCTGTTTTTT | CASSVGGGATGELFF
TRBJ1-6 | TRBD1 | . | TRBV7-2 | TGTGCCAGCAGCTTAGGGGCAGGGGGCGCGAGAAATTCACCCCTCCACTTT | CASSLGAGGARNSPLHF
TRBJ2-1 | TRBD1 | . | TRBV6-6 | TGTGCCAGCATACAACGACAGGGGGGCAATGAGCAGTTCTTC | CASIQRQGGNEQFF
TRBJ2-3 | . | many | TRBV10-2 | TGCGCCAGCAGTGACCTGGGGCGCACAGATACGCAGTATTTT | CASSDLGRTDTQYF
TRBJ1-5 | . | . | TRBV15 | TGTGCCACCAGCCTCAACAATAATCAGCCCCAGCATTTT | CATSLNNNQPQHF
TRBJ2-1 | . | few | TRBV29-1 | TGCAGCGTTTCCTACCCCGGGCAGTTCTTC | CSVSYPGQFF
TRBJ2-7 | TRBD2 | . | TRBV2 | TGTGCCAGCTGTCCCGGCGGGAGGAGAAACGAGCAGTACTTC | CASCPGGRRNEQYF
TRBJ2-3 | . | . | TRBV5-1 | TGCGCCAGCAGCTCACAGGTGGTTAGGAGCACAGATACGCAGTATTTT | CASSSQVVRSTDTQYF
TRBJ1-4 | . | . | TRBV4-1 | TGCGCCAGCAGCCCCTCCCGGGGCCCAACTAATGAAAAACTGTTTTTT | CASSPSRGPTNEKLFF
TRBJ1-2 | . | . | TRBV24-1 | TGTGCCACCAGTGTTAAAGGACAGACTTATAACTATGGCTACACCTTC | CATSVKGQTYNYGYTF
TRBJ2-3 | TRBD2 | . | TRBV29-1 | TGCAGCGTTGACAGGACTAGCGACGGATCTTGGGGCACAGATACGCAGTATTTT | CSVDRTSDGSWGTDTQYF
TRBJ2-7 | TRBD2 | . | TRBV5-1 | TGCGCCCGCAGCTTCGGACTAGCGGGACCCTCCTACGAGCAGTACTTC | CARSFGLAGPSYEQYF
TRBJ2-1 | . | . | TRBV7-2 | TGTGCCAGCAGCATAACCCCCTACAATGAGCAGTTCTTC | CASSITPYNEQFF
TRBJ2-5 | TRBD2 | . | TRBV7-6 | TGTGCCAGCAGCGCTTGGGAAGCGGGGCTCCAAGAGACCCAGTACTTC | CASSAWEAGLQETQYF
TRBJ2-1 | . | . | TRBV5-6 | TGTGCCAGCAGCTTACAACTTAGCGTACTCTACAATGAGCAGTTCTTC | CASSLQLSVLYNEQFF
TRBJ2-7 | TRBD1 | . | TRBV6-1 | TGTGCCAGCAGTGACCGGACAGGCAAAGGCGAGCAGTACTTC | CASSDRTGKGEQYF
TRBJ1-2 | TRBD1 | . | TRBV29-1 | TGCAGCGGACCGACAGGGGATGGCTACACCTTC | CSGPTGDGYTF
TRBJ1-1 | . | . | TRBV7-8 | TGTGCCAGCAGCCAACAGAGCGAAGCTTTCTTT | CASSQQSEAFF
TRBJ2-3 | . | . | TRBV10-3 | TGTGCCATCGCGGGAACCGGGACAAACGGGGATACGCAGTATTTT | CAIAGTGTNGDTQYF
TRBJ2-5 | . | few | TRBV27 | TGTGCCAGCGGCAGGCGGGAGACCCAGTACTTC | CASGRRETQYF
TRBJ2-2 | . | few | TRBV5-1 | TGCGTCAGCAGCTTGACCGATACCGGGGAGCTGTTTTTT | CVSSLTDTGELFF
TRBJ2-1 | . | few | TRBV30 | TGTGCCTGGAGGGAGCGGGCTTACAATGAGCAGTTCTTC | CAWRERAYNEQFF
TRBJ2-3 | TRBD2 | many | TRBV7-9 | TGTGCCAGCAGCGTACGGACTAGCGGGAGAGGAACAGATACGCAGTATTTT | CASSVRTSGRGTDTQYF
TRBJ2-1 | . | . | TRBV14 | TGTGTCAGCAGCCAAGGCGCCCAGAGAGCACAGTTCTTC | CVSSQGAQRAQFF
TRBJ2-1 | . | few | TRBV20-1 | TGCAGTGCTCGAAGACTGGAGGACAATGAGCAGTTCTTC | CSARRLEDNEQFF
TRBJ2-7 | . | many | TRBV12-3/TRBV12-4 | TGTGCCAGCACTTTAGGTCTCAACGAGCAGTACTTC | CASTLGLNEQYF
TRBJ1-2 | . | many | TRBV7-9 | TGTGCCAGCAGCTTGACGGCTGACTCGCGTGGCTACACCTTC | CASSLTADSRGYTF
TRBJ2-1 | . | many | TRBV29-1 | TGCAGCGCCCTAGGCTACAATGAGCAGTTCTTC | CSALGYNEQFF
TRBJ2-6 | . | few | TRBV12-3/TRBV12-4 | TGTGCCAGCAGTTTTTCGGGCCGCTTCACCTCTGGGGCCAACGTCCTGACTTTC | CASSFSGRFTSGANVLTF
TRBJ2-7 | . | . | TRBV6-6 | TGTGCCAGCAGTCCCCCTGGACTTCAAAGGGAGCAGTACTTC | CASSPPGLQREQYF
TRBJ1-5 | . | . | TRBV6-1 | TGTGCCAGCAGTGAGGCTCGGGCCTCAGCCCAGCATTTT | CASSEARASAQHF
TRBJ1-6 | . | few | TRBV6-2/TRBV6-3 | TGTGCCAGCAGTTACCCGGCAGGACCTAATTCACCCCTCCACTTT | CASSYPAGPNSPLHF
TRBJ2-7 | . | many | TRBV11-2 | TGTGCCAGCAGCTTAGCCTCCGGACCGAACTACGAGCAGTACTTC | CASSLASGPNYEQYF
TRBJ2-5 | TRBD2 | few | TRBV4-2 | TGTGCCAGCAGCTACGAGGAATGGAGCGGGGGGCCAGAGACCCAGTACTTC | CASSYEEWSGGPETQYF
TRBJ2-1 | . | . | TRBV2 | TGTGCCAGCAGCTACCAGGGGCCTGAGCAGTTCTTC | CASSYQGPEQFF
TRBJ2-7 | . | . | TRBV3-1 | TGTGCCAGCAGCCAAGCGGCATTGGGGGGAAAGAACGAGCAGTACTTC | CASSQAALGGKNEQYF
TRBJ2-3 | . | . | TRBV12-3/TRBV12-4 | TGTGCCAGCAGTTTACCAAACACCGGGAAACGCACAGATACGCAGTATTTT | CASSLPNTGKRTDTQYF
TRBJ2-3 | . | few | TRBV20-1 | TGCAGTGCTAGAGGAGGGATGGAAGATACGCAGTATTTT | CSARGGMEDTQYF
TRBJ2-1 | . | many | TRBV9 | TGTGCCAGCAGCTTTCGGACTGGGTTTAATGAGCAGTTCTTC | CASSFRTGFNEQFF
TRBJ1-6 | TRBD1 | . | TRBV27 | TGTGCCAGCAGTTTATACACGGGACAGGGTTATAATTCACCCCTCCACTTT | CASSLYTGQGYNSPLHF
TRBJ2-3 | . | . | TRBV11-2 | TGTGCCAGCAGCTCCCAGGACTTGAGGGTTATGGATACGCAGTATTTT | CASSSQDLRVMDTQYF
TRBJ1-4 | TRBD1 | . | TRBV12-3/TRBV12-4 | TGTGCCAGCAGATCCGACAGGGGGACAACTAATGAAAAACTGTTTTTT | CASRSDRGTTNEKLFF
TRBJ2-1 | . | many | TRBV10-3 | TGTGCCATCAGTGACCGAGGGGCTAATGAGCAGTTCTTC | CAISDRGANEQFF
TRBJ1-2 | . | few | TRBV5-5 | TGTGCCAGCAACCCAAGGGGGTTTGGGGGCTACACCTTC | CASNPRGFGGYTF
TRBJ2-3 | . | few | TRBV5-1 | TGCGCCAGCCGTCTAGAGGGGGGGTTCGGCACAGATACGCAGTATTTT | CASRLEGGFGTDTQYF
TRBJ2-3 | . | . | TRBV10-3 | TGTGCCATCAGTGGTCGAGGGACAGATACGCAGTATTTT | CAISGRGTDTQYF
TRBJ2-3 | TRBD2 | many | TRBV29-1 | TGCAGCGTTGAAGGACTAGCGGGGGGTAGCACAGATACGCAGTATTTT | CSVEGLAGGSTDTQYF